This note documents a single T cell receptor beta chain sequence. These data come from a study of CD8 T cells in Susac syndrome. This CDR3 is built from 15 residues. The trim removed 8 bases at V and 7 bases at J, leaving 10 bases unmatched. Germline lookup yields CDR1 LNHDA and CDR2 SQIVND (reference sequence). TCR beta was sequenced from blood CD8+ and CD4+ T cells. Isolation of CD8+ and CD4+ T cells was performed negatively, whereas enrichment of TEMRA cells was done by FACS. The authors reverse transcribed roughly 0.5 to 1 ug RNA with random hexamers. A multiplex approach, immunoSEQ multiplex PCR, amplified TCR beta CDR3 across 54 Vbeta and 13 Jbeta. Each CDR3 protein gets one entry after TCRdb re-called the immunoSEQ multiplex PCR reads with MiXCR. The sample comprises about 120,000 distinct CDR3 sequences, approximately 90% of which are singletons, and about 0.12% rests with the top ten.

The receptor's source is a human donor in good health. The sequencing sample was made of CD8+ T cells from PBMCs. V gene TRBV19 combines with J gene TRBJ2-1; 11 bases agree with TRBD2. Written as DNA, the CDR3 is TGTGCCAGTGGGCTTACTAGCGGGAGTTTGAATGAGCAGTTCTTC. Amino acids: CASGLTSGSLNEQFF.